The 24 T cell receptor beta chains presented below share a single source sample, sequenced in a study of blood T cell repertoires in COVID-19. Profiled with immunoSEQ multiplex PCR; TCRdb holds only in-frame clones, not every one. Among approximately 230,000 clones listed, roughly 83% were seen once. Sequenced: peripheral blood. The receptors here all came from a man older than 75 with acute or convalescent COVID-19.

The rearrangement links TRBV19 to TRBJ2-5; 7 bases are a match to TRBD1. This CDR3 has 15 residues. The germline V gene encodes CDR1 LNHDA and CDR2 SQIVND (reference sequence). Trimming removed 3 bases from V and 5 bases from J; junction bases left unmatched: 9. The CDR3 loop is CASSIILGTAETQYF. Written as DNA, the CDR3 is TGTGCCAGTAGTATCATATTGGGGACAGCCGAGACCCAGTACTTC.

V gene TRBV5-1 combines with J gene TRBJ1-6; tentative D call: TRBD1 (5 bases). The CDR3 totals 19 residues. Germline V gene data show CDR1 as SGHRS and CDR2 as YFSETQ. Trimming cost V 0 bases and J 6 bases, with 22 bases left between them. For the CDR3, the DNA is TGCGCCAGCAGCTTGGCCAATCGCGGGAAGGGGACGCTTAATTCACCCCTCCACTTT. Protein product: CASSLANRGKGTLNSPLHF. Using reference TRBV5-1 and TRBJ1-6 for the parts outside the CDR3, the full variable domain is KAGVTQTPRYLIKTRGQQVTLSCSPISGHRSVSWYQQTPGQGLQFLFEYFSETQRNKGNFPGRFSGRQFSNSRSEMNVSTLELGDSALYLCASSLANRGKGTLNSPLHFGNGTRLTVT.

The rearrangement joins TRBV11-3 to TRBJ2-2, with 14 bases identical to TRBD2. Germline assignment: CDR1 SGHNT and CDR2 YENEEA. CDR3 length equals 17 residues. V trimming: 4 bases; J trimming: 8 bases; junction bases outside the gene matches: 9. CDR3 in DNA: TGTGCCAGCAGCTCCTCGGCGGGACTAGCGGGAGAAGGGGAGCTGTTTTTT. This sequence encodes CASSSSAGLAGEGELFF. Full variable domain (rest looked up from reference TRBV11-3 and TRBJ2-2): EAGVVQSPRYKIIEKKQPVAFWCNPISGHNTLYWYLQNLGQGPELLIRYENEEAVDDSQLPKDRFSAERLKGVDSTLKIQPAELGDSAVYLCASSSSAGLAGEGELFFGEGSRLTVL.

The rearrangement links TRBV5-1 to TRBJ2-1, with 8 bases aligning to TRBD2. The germline gives CDR1 SGHRS, CDR2 YFSETQ. This CDR3 spans 16 amino acids. The trim removed 0 bases at V and 7 bases at J, leaving 9 bases unmatched. In DNA form, the CDR3 reads TGCGCCAGCAGCTTGGGAGGTGCGGGGGGCCAGAATGAGCAGTTCTTC. It translates to CASSLGGAGGQNEQFF. The variable domain in full, completed from reference TRBV5-1 and TRBJ2-1, reads KAGVTQTPRYLIKTRGQQVTLSCSPISGHRSVSWYQQTPGQGLQFLFEYFSETQRNKGNFPGRFSGRQFSNSRSEMNVSTLELGDSALYLCASSLGGAGGQNEQFFGPGTRLTVL.

V is TRBV28 and J is TRBJ1-2, with TRBD1 as a possible D gene (5 bases). The CDR3 contains 13 residues. Trimming stripped 10 bases from V and 8 bases from J, with 20 bases between. Germline V CDR1 and CDR2: MDHEN, SYDVKM. CDR3 sequence: CATAAGDLGGYTF. CDR3 DNA: TGTGCCACAGCGGCGGGGGACCTGGGGGGCTACACCTTC.

V and J are TRBV27 and TRBJ2-7, with TRBD1 matching 7 bases. The V and J ends lost 6 bases and 2 bases, in that order; junction bases with no gene match: 10. The CDR3 has 15 residues. CDR1 is MNHEY, CDR2 SMNVEV, per germline (reference sequence). Here the CDR3 DNA reads TGTGCCAGCAGCTTGGACGGACAGGCTACCTACGAGCAGTACTTC. Its translation is CASSLDGQATYEQYF.

The chain combines TRBV19 with TRBJ2-5; TRBD2 matches at 7 bases. Germline V CDR1 and CDR2: LNHDA, SQIVND (reference sequence). The trim removed 5 bases at V and 5 bases at J, leaving 17 bases unmatched. The CDR3 consists of 17 residues. The CDR3 is CASSPGRGYPTTETQYF. The CDR3 nucleotides read TGTGCCAGTAGTCCCGGGCGGGGGTACCCTACGACGGAGACCCAGTACTTC. Full variable domain (outside the CDR3, taken from reference TRBV19 and TRBJ2-5): DGGITQSPKYLFRKEGQNVTLSCEQNLNHDAMYWYRQDPGQGLRLIYYSQIVNDFQKGDIAEGYSVSREKKESFPLTVTSAQKNPTAFYLCASSPGRGYPTTETQYFGPGTRLLVL.

The chain uses TRBV5-1 and TRBJ1-4, with 8 bases matching TRBD1. Per the germline V gene, CDR1 is SGHRS and CDR2 is YFSETQ. This CDR3 contains 16 residues. Germline trimming cut 0 bases from V and 5 bases from J; bases unmatched to any gene: 6. CDR3: CASSLEKGTGNEKLFF. The DNA for the CDR3 is TGCGCCAGCAGCTTGGAAAAGGGGACAGGAAATGAAAAACTGTTTTTT.

This chain uses TRBV5-1 with TRBJ2-7; TRBD1 is a possible D gene (7 bases). V lost 7 bases and J 5 bases, leaving 19 bases between the germline ends. The CDR3 consists of 14 residues. From germline, CDR1 is SGHRS and CDR2 YFSETQ. The CDR3 bases are TGCGCCAGCGGCGGGAACAGGGGACAAAACGAGCAGTACTTC. Protein sequence: CASGGNRGQNEQYF.

The V gene is TRBV2, the J gene TRBJ1-2, with 7 bases matching TRBD1. The CDR3 has 16 amino acids. CDR1 is SNHLY and CDR2 is FYNNEI in the germline V gene. V lost 1 base and J lost 4; bases outside the gene matches: 9. The DNA of the CDR3 is TGTGCCAGCAGTGAAGAGGGACAGATTGGGGCCTATGGCTACACCTTC. This sequence encodes CASSEEGQIGAYGYTF.

The chain employs TRBV6-6 and TRBJ1-6, with TRBD1 matching 9 bases. Germline trimming cut 5 bases from V and 9 bases from J; bases unmatched to any gene: 5. CDR1 is MNHNY, CDR2 SVGAGI, per germline (reference sequence). CDR3 length: 14 amino acids. The CDR3 sequence is CASSPGTGSSPLHF. CDR3 sequence (DNA): TGTGCCAGCAGTCCCGGGACAGGGTCTTCACCCCTCCACTTT.

The V call is TRBV6-1, the J call TRBJ2-1, with a weak D call TRBD2 (5 bases). Trimming removed 0 bases from V and 9 bases from J, with 15 bases in between. Germline-derived CDR1 and CDR2 are MNHNS and SASEGT. The CDR3 runs 15 residues. The chain's CDR3 is CASSEAPGSWGEQFF. Here the CDR3 DNA reads TGTGCCAGCAGTGAAGCGCCGGGGTCCTGGGGTGAGCAGTTCTTC.

This clone occurred a few times. V and J are TRBV5-1 and TRBJ1-1; 10 bases are a match to TRBD1. The ends lost 4 bases at V and 1 base at J; junction bases unmatched: 10. This CDR3 contains 17 residues. Looked up from germline, CDR1 is SGHRS and CDR2 is YFSETQ. The CDR3, as DNA: TGCGCCAGCAGCCCACGGACAGGGGGGAATTCGAACACTGAAGCTTTCTTT. It yields the protein CASSPRTGGNSNTEAFF.

V and J are TRBV30 and TRBJ1-6, with D unclear. This CDR3 has 14 residues. Germline V gives CDR1 GTSNPN, CDR2 SVGIG (reference sequence). Deletions cut 2 bases from V and 6 bases from J, with 11 bases between. The CDR3 bases are TGTGCCTGGAGTTTGATATCGGGTAATTCACCCCTCCACTTT. Its protein is CAWSLISGNSPLHF.

The chain has TRBV27 and TRBJ2-1; 11 nucleotides line up with TRBD2. Unmatched junction bases numbered 7, after V lost 6 bases and J lost 6 bases. Germline CDR1 and CDR2: MNHEY and SMNVEV (reference sequence). This CDR3 comprises 15 residues. The CDR3 reads CASRRLAGPFNEQFF. The CDR3 DNA reads TGTGCCAGCAGACGACTAGCGGGGCCCTTCAATGAGCAGTTCTTC.

The chain couples TRBV15 to TRBJ2-1; 11 bases align to TRBD1. V shed 2 bases, J shed 6 bases, and the junction held 6 bases outside the gene matches. The CDR3 spans 16 residues. Germline assignment: CDR1 LNHNV and CDR2 YYDKDF (reference sequence). CDR3 sequence (DNA): TGTGCCACCAGCAGACTGGGACAGGGGGGAATCAATGAGCAGTTCTTC. The encoded protein is CATSRLGQGGINEQFF.

V gene TRBV18 combines with J gene TRBJ2-5, with TRBD2 matching 12 bases. The CDR3 covers 17 residues. CDR1 KGHSH and CDR2 LQKENI come from the germline V gene. V was pared by 5 bases and J by 4 bases, with 11 bases of the junction left unmatched. The CDR3 loop is CASSSQRLAGVPETQYF. The CDR3, as DNA: TGTGCCAGCTCATCTCAAAGACTAGCGGGAGTTCCAGAGACCCAGTACTTC.

J is TRBJ2-2 and V is TRBV25-1, with 12 bases lining up with TRBD2. Germline V gene lookup returns CDR1 MGHDK and CDR2 SYGVNS. Trimming removed 10 bases from V and 6 bases from J; junction bases left unmatched: 9. The CDR3 has 15 amino acids. CDR3 coding DNA: TGTGCCACCAGACCTAGCGGGAGGGCCCCCGGGGAGCTGTTTTTT. It translates to CATRPSGRAPGELFF.

This sequence joins TRBV7-2 and TRBJ2-7, with 7 bases lining up with TRBD1. CDR3 size: 13 residues. The V segment lost 6 bases and the J segment 4 bases; nucleotides outside the gene matches: 6. CDR1 and CDR2 (germline): SGHTA, FQGNSA. CDR3: CASSPNRGYEQYF. In DNA form, the CDR3 reads TGTGCCAGCAGTCCGAACAGGGGATACGAGCAGTACTTC.

This clone was observed a few times. The V and J genes are TRBV7-9 and TRBJ1-2, with D unresolved. V was clipped by 2 bases and J by 0 bases, with 7 bases between them. The CDR3 covers 14 residues. In germline, CDR1 is SEHNR, CDR2 FQNEAQ (reference sequence). The CDR3 loop reads CASSLIQTNYGYTF. In DNA form, the CDR3 reads TGTGCCAGCAGCTTAATACAGACTAACTATGGCTACACCTTC.

CDR3 sequence: CASSSLDSYGYTF. Written as DNA, the CDR3 is TGTGCCAGCAGTTCTCTGGACAGCTATGGCTACACCTTC. V usage is TRBV6-6 and J usage is TRBJ1-2; D perhaps matches TRBD1 (6 bases). Trimming took off 4 bases at V and 4 bases at J, with 10 bases between the two ends. The CDR3 runs to 13 residues. Germline lookup yields CDR1 MNHNY and CDR2 SVGAGI (reference sequence).

This clone turned up a few times. The V call is TRBV29-1, the J call TRBJ1-1; 7 bases fit TRBD1. The CDR3 has 15 amino acids. V lost 6 bases and J lost 0; bases outside the gene matches: 10. The germline CDR1 and CDR2 sequences are SQVTM and ANQGSEA. As DNA, the CDR3 is TGCAGCGTCCTAAGAGCAGGGGGAATGAACACTGAAGCTTTCTTT. Translated, it gives CSVLRAGGMNTEAFF.

There are a few counts of this clone. The chain couples TRBV3-1 (or the pseudogene TRBV3-2) to TRBJ1-4, with TRBD1 matching 9 bases. The CDR3 runs 15 residues. CDR1 and CDR2 (germline): LGHDT, YNNKEL (reference sequence). J lost 8 bases, V lost 4 bases, and 8 bases had no gene match. The CDR3 here is CASSRPGQGGEKLFF. As DNA, the CDR3 is TGTGCCAGCAGCCGACCGGGACAGGGTGGGGAAAAACTGTTTTTT.

This chain's CDR3 is CASSWGRAEGGYTF. For the CDR3, the DNA is TGTGCCAGCAGTTGGGGCAGGGCGGAGGGTGGCTACACCTTC. The chain recombines TRBV28 with TRBJ1-2; D may be TRBD1 (5 bases). CDR1 MDHEN and CDR2 SYDVKM come from the germline V gene. CDR3 length equals 14 residues. The V end was cut by 4 bases, the J end by 7 bases, with 16 bases between.